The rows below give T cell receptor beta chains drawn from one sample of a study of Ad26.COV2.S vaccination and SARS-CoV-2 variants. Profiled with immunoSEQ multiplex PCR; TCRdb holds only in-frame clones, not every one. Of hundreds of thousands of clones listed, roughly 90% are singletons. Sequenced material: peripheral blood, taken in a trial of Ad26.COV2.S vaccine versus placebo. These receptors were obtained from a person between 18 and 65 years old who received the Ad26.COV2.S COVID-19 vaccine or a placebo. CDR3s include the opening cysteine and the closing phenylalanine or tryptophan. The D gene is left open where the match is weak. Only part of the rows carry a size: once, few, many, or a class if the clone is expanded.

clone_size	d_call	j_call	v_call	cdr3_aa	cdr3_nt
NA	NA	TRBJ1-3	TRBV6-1	CASSEVRGAGNTIYF	TGTGCCAGCAGTGAAGTTCGGGGGGCCGGAAACACCATATATTTT
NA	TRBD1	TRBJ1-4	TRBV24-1	CATSDPRDRSNEKLFF	TGTGCCACCAGTGACCCGAGGGACAGAAGTAATGAAAAACTGTTTTTT
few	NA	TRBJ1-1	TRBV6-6	CASSSARGNTEAFF	TGTGCCAGCAGCAGCGCCAGGGGGAACACTGAAGCTTTCTTT
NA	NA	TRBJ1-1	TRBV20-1	CSASSRTEAFF	TGCAGTGCTAGTTCCCGCACTGAAGCTTTCTTT
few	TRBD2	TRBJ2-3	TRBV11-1	CASSPSGRGTDTQYF	TGTGCCAGCAGTCCAAGCGGGAGAGGTACAGATACGCAGTATTTT
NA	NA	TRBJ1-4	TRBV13	CASSPPGEKLFF	TGTGCCAGCAGCCCCCCTGGGGAAAAACTGTTTTTT
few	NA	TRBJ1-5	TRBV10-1	CASSESGASGNQPQHF	TGCGCCAGCAGTGAGTCGGGCGCTTCTGGCAATCAGCCCCAGCATTTT
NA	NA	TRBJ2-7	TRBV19	CASSIRPAARSYEQYF	TGTGCCAGTAGTATACGCCCCGCCGCTAGATCCTACGAGCAGTACTTC
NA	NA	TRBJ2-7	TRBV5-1	CASSLLPRDDEQYF	TGCGCCAGCAGCCTGCTCCCCAGGGACGACGAGCAGTACTTC
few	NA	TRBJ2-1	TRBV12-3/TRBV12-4	CASRQGSYNEQFF	TGTGCCAGCAGGCAGGGTTCCTACAATGAGCAGTTCTTC
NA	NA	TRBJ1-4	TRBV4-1	CASSQPPHWGRGRDEKLFF	TGCGCCAGCAGCCAACCCCCTCATTGGGGCAGGGGTAGGGATGAAAAACTGTTTTTT
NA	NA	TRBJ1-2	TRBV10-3	CAISDRGNPAFNYGYTF	TGTGCCATCAGTGACAGGGGCAACCCGGCTTTTAACTATGGCTACACCTTC
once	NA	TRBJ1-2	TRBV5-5	CASSLAQTYGYTF	TGTGCCAGCAGCTTGGCACAGACCTATGGCTACACCTTC
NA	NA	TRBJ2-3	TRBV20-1	CSASLGAVTDTQYF	TGCAGTGCTAGTCTGGGGGCAGTAACAGATACGCAGTATTTT
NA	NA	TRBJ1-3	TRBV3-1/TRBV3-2	CASSPLGGGNTIYF	TGTGCCAGCAGCCCCCTGGGGGGCGGAAACACCATATATTTT
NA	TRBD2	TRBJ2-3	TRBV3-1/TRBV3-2	CASSITGGETDTQYF	TGTGCCAGCAGCATTACGGGAGGAGAAACAGATACGCAGTATTTT
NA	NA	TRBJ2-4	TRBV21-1	CASSKGYRAKNIQYF	TGTGCCAGCAGCAAAGGGTACAGGGCCAAAAACATTCAGTACTTC
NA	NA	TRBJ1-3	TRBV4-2	CASSPSDRGNTIYF	TGTGCCAGCAGCCCTAGTGACAGGGGAAACACCATATATTTT
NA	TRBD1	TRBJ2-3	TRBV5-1	CASTVGQGFTDTQYF	TGCGCCAGCACTGTGGGACAGGGGTTCACAGATACGCAGTATTTT
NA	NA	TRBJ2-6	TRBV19	CASSILVGALNPGANVLTF	TGTGCCAGTAGTATTCTGGTTGGAGCGCTCAACCCTGGGGCCAACGTCCTGACTTTC
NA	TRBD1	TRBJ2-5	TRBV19	CASSAQTGEATQYF	TGTGCCAGTAGTGCCCAGACAGGGGAGGCGACCCAGTACTTC
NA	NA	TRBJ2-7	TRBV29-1	CSVRDTPYEQYF	TGCAGCGTTAGGGACACCCCCTACGAGCAGTACTTC
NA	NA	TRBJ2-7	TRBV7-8	CASSLPGAGEQYF	TGTGCCAGCAGCTTACCAGGGGCGGGAGAGCAGTACTTC
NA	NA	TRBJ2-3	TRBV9	CASSVAQADTQYF	TGTGCCAGCAGCGTAGCTCAGGCGGATACGCAGTATTTT
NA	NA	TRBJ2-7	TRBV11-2	CASSFRDYEQYF	TGTGCCAGCAGCTTTCGGGACTACGAGCAGTACTTC
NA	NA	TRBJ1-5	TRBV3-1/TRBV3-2	CASSQGEQPQHF	TGTGCCAGCAGCCAGGGTGAACAGCCCCAGCATTTT
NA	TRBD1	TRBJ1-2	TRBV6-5	CASSYSQGAIYGYTF	TGTGCCAGCAGTTACTCTCAGGGGGCGATCTATGGCTACACCTTC
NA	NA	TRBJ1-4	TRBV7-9	CASSPGINNEKLFF	TGTGCCAGCAGCCCGGGGATAAATAATGAAAAACTGTTTTTT
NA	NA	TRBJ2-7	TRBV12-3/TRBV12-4	CASSLGRYREQYF	TGTGCCAGCAGTTTGGGCCGATACCGCGAGCAGTACTTC
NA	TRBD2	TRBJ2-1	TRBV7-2	CASSLGSSGRVDEQFF	TGTGCCAGCAGCTTAGGAAGTAGCGGGAGGGTCGATGAGCAGTTCTTC
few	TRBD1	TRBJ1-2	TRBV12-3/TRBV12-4	CASSFEGAKGYTF	TGTGCCAGCAGTTTTGAGGGGGCAAAAGGCTACACCTTC
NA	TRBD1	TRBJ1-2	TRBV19	CASSIDHRGRGYGYTF	TGTGCCAGTAGTATAGATCACAGGGGGCGCGGCTATGGCTACACCTTC
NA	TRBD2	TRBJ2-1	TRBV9	CASSVSSGRSRGEQFF	TGTGCCAGCAGCGTATCTAGCGGGAGGTCGAGAGGTGAGCAGTTCTTC
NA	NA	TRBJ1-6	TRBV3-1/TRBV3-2	CASSHRIDSVWNSPLHF	TGTGCCAGCAGCCATCGGATCGACAGCGTGTGGAATTCACCCCTCCACTTT
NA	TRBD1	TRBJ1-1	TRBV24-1	CATRSIRGEAFF	TGTGCCACCAGATCAATCAGGGGGGAAGCTTTCTTT
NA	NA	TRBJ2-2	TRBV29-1	CSVGDRSNTGELFF	TGCAGCGTTGGAGATAGATCGAACACCGGGGAGCTGTTTTTT
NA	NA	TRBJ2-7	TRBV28	CASIRGTYEQYF	TGTGCCAGCATCCGAGGGACCTACGAGCAGTACTTC
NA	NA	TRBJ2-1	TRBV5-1	CASSLAERVRRNEQFF	TGCGCCAGCAGCTTGGCCGAGAGGGTGAGGAGGAATGAGCAGTTCTTC
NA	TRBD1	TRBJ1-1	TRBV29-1	CSARTGYMNTEAFF	TGCAGCGCTCGGACAGGGTATATGAACACTGAAGCTTTCTTT
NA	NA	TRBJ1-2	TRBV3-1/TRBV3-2	CASSLRLIYGYTF	TGTGCCAGCAGCCTACGGCTCATCTATGGCTACACCTTC
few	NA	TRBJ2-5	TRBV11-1	CASSYPRTVQETQYF	TGTGCCAGCAGTTACCCCAGGACGGTTCAAGAGACCCAGTACTTC
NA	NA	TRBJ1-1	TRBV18	CASSPRGGDVLGTEAFF	TGTGCCAGCTCACCAAGGGGAGGGGATGTTTTGGGCACTGAAGCTTTCTTT
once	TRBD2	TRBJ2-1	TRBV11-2	CASSLGRGGSYNEQFF	TGTGCCAGCAGCTTAGGGCGGGGGGGCTCCTACAATGAGCAGTTCTTC
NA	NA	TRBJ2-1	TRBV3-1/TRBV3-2	CASSLGYYNEQFF	TGTGCCAGCAGCCTCGGGTACTACAATGAGCAGTTCTTC
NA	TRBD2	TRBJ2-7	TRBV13	CASSPKREGPYEQYF	TGTGCCAGCAGCCCGAAGCGGGAGGGACCCTACGAGCAGTACTTC